This TCR beta chain was recovered during a study of cytomegalovirus exposure and HLA in healthy donors. Study results and caveats: One later analysis reportedly identified an Asian-associated ancestry cluster that showed fewer N-insertions than the roughly 700-donor mean. In a later analysis, TCR beta V- and J-gene trimming showed a link to a missense DCLRE1C variant. Rarity characterized most TCR sequences, yet some public TCRs appeared in many donors.

In germline, CDR1 is SGHAT, CDR2 FQNNGV. The ends lost 2 bases at V and 4 bases at J; junction bases unmatched: 6. The CDR3 length is 16 residues. PCR employed 60 Vbeta and 13 Jbeta primers. Some clones are missing from TCRdb's copy, which holds only in-frame ones; the method was immunoSEQ multiplex PCR. The sample consists of more than 100,000 clones, around 86% of them appearing once. A note on this clone: Its specificity is unknown.

The receptor was isolated from a woman aged 45-65 years in good health and CMV-seropositive. V gene TRBV11-2 combines with J gene TRBJ2-1, with TRBD1 identical over 9 bases. Input material: PBMCs. CDR3 DNA: TGTGCCAGCAGCTTAAGCCGGACAGGGGATTACAATGAGCAGTTCTTC. Protein: CASSLSRTGDYNEQFF. Full variable domain (rest looked up from reference TRBV11-2 and TRBJ2-1): EAGVAQSPRYKIIEKRQSVAFWCNPISGHATLYWYQQILGQGPKLLIQFQNNGVVDDSQLPKDRFSAERLKGVDSTLKIQPAKLEDSAVYLCASSLSRTGDYNEQFFGPGTRLTVL.